This entry lists 18 T cell receptor beta chains sequenced from one sample in a study of T cell changes during pregnancy in multiple sclerosis. Profiling relied on immunoSEQ multiplex PCR, and the TCRdb table lists in-frame clones only, not all of them. The sample consists of 65,000 to 85,000 clones, about 94% of them appearing once. The material was CD4+ T cells from peripheral blood mononuclear cells, obtained after pregnancy. Every receptor here comes from a female donor with multiple sclerosis, enrolled in a pregnancy study.

This chain uses TRBV29-1 with TRBJ2-1; D is unclear. V shed 1 base and J shed 0 bases, with 7 bases lying between them. The CDR3 extends over 14 amino acids. The germline V gene has CDR1 SQVTM and CDR2 ANQGSEA. The CDR3 loop reads CSVEGQGSYNEQFF. In DNA form, the CDR3 reads TGCAGCGTTGAAGGACAAGGCTCCTACAATGAGCAGTTCTTC.

V is TRBV9 and J is TRBJ2-6; 7 bases line up with TRBD1. CDR3 size: 18 residues. CDR1 and CDR2 (germline): SGDLS, YYNGEE. Trimming took 3 bases from V and 2 from J; bases not matched to a gene: 11. The CDR3 DNA is TGTGCCAGCAGCGGTAACAGGGGTTTGGTCGCTGGGGCCAACGTCCTGACTTTC. Translated, it gives CASSGNRGLVAGANVLTF.

The chain has TRBV28 and TRBJ2-7, with 7 nucleotides matching TRBD2. Per the germline V gene, CDR1 is MDHEN and CDR2 is SYDVKM. The CDR3 spans 13 residues. V lost 6 bases to trimming and J lost 2 bases; unmatched junction nucleotides: 4. CDR3 sequence reads: CASRSSGTYEQYF. CDR3 coding DNA: TGTGCCAGCAGGTCTAGCGGAACCTACGAGCAGTACTTC.

The V gene is TRBV2, the J gene TRBJ1-1; no clear D. The CDR3 runs to 11 residues. Germline V lookup: CDR1 SNHLY, CDR2 FYNNEI. V was trimmed by 7 bases and J by 0 bases, leaving 3 bases between them. The DNA for the CDR3 is TGTGCCAGCACCTTGAACACTGAAGCTTTCTTT. Translated, it gives CASTLNTEAFF.

This chain links TRBV9 with TRBJ2-2; 9 positions agree with TRBD2. The V gene end was trimmed by 0 bases and the J gene end by 0 bases; junction bases not matched to a gene: 0. Germline CDR1 SGDLS, CDR2 YYNGEE. This CDR3 region has 16 residues. CDR3 coding DNA: TGTGCCAGCAGCGTAGGACTAGCGGCGAACACCGGGGAGCTGTTTTTT. Its protein product is CASSVGLAANTGELFF.

CDR3 in amino acids: CASSVPGPTDTQYF. In nucleotides, the CDR3 is TGTGCCAGCAGCGTCCCGGGTCCCACAGATACGCAGTATTTT. The V and J genes are TRBV9 and TRBJ2-3; no clear D. The V end lost 2 bases, the J end lost 2 bases, and 9 bases lay between the germline ends. The CDR3 is 14 amino acids. Germline CDR1 SGDLS, CDR2 YYNGEE.

The chain joins TRBV19 to TRBJ2-3, with D possibly matching TRBD2 (6 bases). V dropped 5 bases and J dropped 4 bases, with 16 bases sitting between them. CDR3 length: 15 residues. Germline CDR1 and CDR2: LNHDA and SQIVND (reference sequence). The CDR3 DNA follows: TGTGCCAGTAGTCCCCTTGTAGGAGGGCCAGATACGCAGTATTTT. Translated, it gives CASSPLVGGPDTQYF.

The J gene is TRBJ2-7, the V gene TRBV5-4; 8 positions agree with TRBD2. Germline lookup yields CDR1 SGHNT and CDR2 YYREEE (reference sequence). The CDR3 spans 15 residues. V dropped 3 bases and J dropped 6; count of bases not matched to a gene: 11. The CDR3 nucleotides read TGTGCCAGCAGCTCGGGAGGGGCTAGCTTTCTCGAGCAGTACTTC. Translation gives CASSSGGASFLEQYF.

The rearrangement joins TRBV7-9 to TRBJ2-2; D is undetermined. V lost 1 base, J lost 0 bases, and 6 bases lay in between. Germline CDR1 and CDR2: SEHNR and FQNEAQ (reference sequence). This CDR3 has 15 amino acids. This chain's CDR3 is CASSLGLANTGELFF. The CDR3 DNA is TGTGCCAGCAGCTTAGGGCTAGCGAACACCGGGGAGCTGTTTTTT. Full variable domain (remainder filled in from reference TRBV7-9 and TRBJ2-2): DTGVSQNPRHKITKRGQNVTFRCDPISEHNRLYWYRQTLGQGPEFLTYFQNEAQLEKSRLLSDRFSAERPKGSFSTLEIQRTEQGDSAMYLCASSLGLANTGELFFGEGSRLTVL.

The chain uses TRBV28 and TRBJ1-4, with D unclear. The CDR3 loop spans 14 amino acids. Germline V lookup: CDR1 MDHEN, CDR2 SYDVKM. V dropped 3 bases and J dropped 4 bases, with 9 bases sitting between them. The CDR3 sequence is CASSLIQINEKLFF. Written as DNA, the CDR3 is TGTGCCAGCAGTTTGATTCAGATTAATGAAAAACTGTTTTTT.

The rearrangement joins TRBV5-5 to TRBJ2-4, with 8 bases lining up with TRBD2. The CDR3 is 15 residues long. The germline V gene has CDR1 SGHKS and CDR2 YYEKEE (reference sequence). V lost 5 bases to trimming and J lost 6 bases; unmatched junction nucleotides: 10. This CDR3 is CASSFTSGPGNIQYF. The CDR3 DNA is TGTGCCAGCAGTTTTACTAGCGGACCTGGAAACATTCAGTACTTC.

The chain couples TRBV5-1 to TRBJ2-5; D not resolved. The CDR3 length is 13 residues. Germline lookup yields CDR1 SGHRS and CDR2 YFSETQ. Trimming pared 1 base from V and 2 bases from J, leaving 6 bases between. CDR3: CASSLPGQETQYF. Written as DNA, the CDR3 is TGCGCCAGCAGCTTGCCAGGACAAGAGACCCAGTACTTC.

A single count supports this clone. V and J are TRBV14 and TRBJ1-5; maybe TRBD1 (6 bases). V was shortened by 0 bases and J by 0 bases, with 18 bases between the two germline ends. The germline CDR1 and CDR2 sequences are SGHDN and FVKESK. The CDR3 sequence is 19 residues long. CDR3 sequence reads: CASSQDHRDHPYSNQPQHF. DNA for the CDR3: TGTGCCAGCAGCCAAGATCACAGGGACCATCCCTATAGCAATCAGCCCCAGCATTTT. Full variable domain (remainder filled in from reference TRBV14 and TRBJ1-5): EAGVTQFPSHSVIEKGQTVTLRCDPISGHDNLYWYRRVMGKEIKFLLHFVKESKQDESGMPNNRFLAERTGGTYSTLKVQPAELEDSGVYFCASSQDHRDHPYSNQPQHFGDGTRLSIL.

This clone was detected once. The V gene is TRBV5-4, the J gene TRBJ2-7, with 8 bases identical to TRBD2. The germline V gene encodes CDR1 SGHNT and CDR2 YYREEE (reference sequence). CDR3 length: 15 amino acids. J lost 4 bases, V lost 5 bases, and 11 bases had no gene match. CDR3 sequence: CASSPGGRVLYEQYF. The CDR3 region has the DNA TGTGCCAGCAGTCCGGGGGGGAGAGTTTTGTACGAGCAGTACTTC. The full variable domain, completed using reference TRBV5-4 and TRBJ2-7, is ETGVTQSPTHLIKTRGQQVTLRCSSQSGHNTVSWYQQALGQGPQFIFQYYREEENGRGNFPPRFSGLQFPNYSSELNVNALELDDSALYLCASSPGGRVLYEQYFGPGTRLTVT.

The genes are TRBV5-6 and TRBJ2-7; 9 bases agree with TRBD1. V lost 4 bases, J lost 3 bases, and 8 bases stayed unmatched. The CDR3 consists of 15 residues. In germline, CDR1 is SGHDT, CDR2 YYEEEE. The DNA for the CDR3 is TGTGCCAGCAGCGCATTACAGGGGGCGGGCTACGAGCAGTACTTC. Protein sequence: CASSALQGAGYEQYF. Full variable domain (remainder filled in from reference TRBV5-6 and TRBJ2-7): DAGVTQSPTHLIKTRGQQVTLRCSPKSGHDTVSWYQQALGQGPQFIFQYYEEEERQRGNFPDRFSGHQFPNYSSELNVNALLLGDSALYLCASSALQGAGYEQYFGPGTRLTVT.

On this clone: The junction departs from the called germline gene at one end, perhaps through a read error. The chain has TRBV5-5 and TRBJ2-1, with 8 bases that match TRBD2. Germline V gene lookup returns CDR1 SGHKS and CDR2 YYEKEE (reference sequence). The CDR3 extends over 16 amino acids. The CDR3 DNA reads as TGTGTCAGCAGATTTCCAGCGGGAGTGCCGTACAATGAGCAGTTCTTC. This encodes CVSRFPAGVPYNEQFF.

The V gene is TRBV29-1, the J gene TRBJ1-3, with D possibly TRBD1 on 5 matching bases. Trimming cost V 3 bases and J 4 bases, with 16 bases left between them. The CDR3 covers 15 residues. Germline values: CDR1 SQVTM, CDR2 ANQGSEA. CDR3 DNA sequence: TGCAGCGTTGAGTGGGGAGGGGACGGAGGAAACACCATATATTTT. Translation gives CSVEWGGDGGNTIYF.

This rearrangement joins TRBV7-8 to TRBJ1-4, with 7 bases identical to TRBD1. Germline loops: CDR1 SGHVS, CDR2 FQNEAQ. V lost 5 bases and J lost 3; bases outside the gene matches: 6. The CDR3 loop spans 15 amino acids. The CDR3 nucleotides read TGTGCCAGCAGCCGAAGACAGGGACCTAATGAAAAACTGTTTTTT. Translation: CASSRRQGPNEKLFF.